This T cell receptor beta chain was captured by sequencing in a study of T cell changes during pregnancy in multiple sclerosis. The data were produced by immunoSEQ multiplex PCR, yet TCRdb's version contains in-frame clones alone and is incomplete. The data hold about 18,000 clones, with about 84% observed a single time. The J segment lost 0 bases and the V segment lost 6 bases, leaving 10 bases of the junction unmatched. The CDR3 has 17 amino acids. Germline V gene lookup returns CDR1 SEHNR and CDR2 FQNEAQ (reference sequence). The rearrangement links TRBV7-9 to TRBJ1-1; 10 bases fit TRBD1. The clonotype comes from a female donor with multiple sclerosis, enrolled in a pregnancy study. The sample was CD8+ T cells from peripheral blood mononuclear cells, taken after pregnancy. This CDR3 reads CASRQPGQGRLNTEAFF. Written as DNA, the CDR3 is TGTGCCAGCAGACAACCGGGACAGGGGAGACTGAACACTGAAGCTTTCTTT. The variable domain in full, with the rest retrieved from reference TRBV7-9 and TRBJ1-1, is DTGVSQNPRHKITKRGQNVTFRCDPISEHNRLYWYRQTLGQGPEFLTYFQNEAQLEKSRLLSDRFSAERPKGSFSTLEIQRTEQGDSAMYLCASRQPGQGRLNTEAFFGQGTRLTVV.